This entry describes one T cell receptor beta chain. Its target is unknown. This specimen comes from a study of cytomegalovirus exposure and HLA in healthy donors. Study-level results: TCR beta chain V- and J-gene trimming was linked, in a later analysis, to a missense variant in DCLRE1C. Among CMV-associated TCR beta chains, most appeared HLA-restricted in a later analysis.

60 Vbeta and 13 Jbeta primers were used in PCR. The assay was immunoSEQ multiplex PCR, and TCRdb's table has in-frame clones only and misses some. Counted here are roughly 100,000 clones, around three quarters occurring once; the ten biggest clones make up 5% to 6%. Per germline, CDR1 LNHDA and CDR2 SQIVND (reference sequence). The CDR3 is 13 amino acids. Trimming cost V 1 base and J 4 bases, with 8 bases left between them. The sample was PBMCs. This sequence originates from a woman aged 18-29 years in good health and CMV-seropositive. The rearrangement uses TRBV19 and TRBJ2-7, with unresolved D. The CDR3 nucleotides read TGTGCCAGTAGTATAGTAGGCGGTTACGAGCAGTACTTC. Amino acids: CASSIVGGYEQYF. Full variable domain (rest looked up from reference TRBV19 and TRBJ2-7): DGGITQSPKYLFRKEGQNVTLSCEQNLNHDAMYWYRQDPGQGLRLIYYSQIVNDFQKGDIAEGYSVSREKKESFPLTVTSAQKNPTAFYLCASSIVGGYEQYFGPGTRLTVT.